This TCR beta chain stems from a study of blood T cell repertoires in COVID-19. Study-level information: The samples span acute and convalescent COVID-19 from the United States, Italy and Spain.

In the original processing: From reference gene primer amplification, estimates of nucleated cell counts were derived. Generated by immunoSEQ multiplex PCR, the TCRdb table keeps only in-frame clones and is missing some. V, J and clone size derive from that table, while D and trimming were established from the DNA sequence. The profile covers 80,000 or so clones, with 65% to 85% appearing a single time and about 14% taken by the ten largest. The CDR3 runs to 14 residues. Trimming stripped 11 bases from V and 7 bases from J, with 21 bases between. CDR1 is ENHRY, CDR2 SYGVKD, per germline. V is TRBV10-3 and J is TRBJ1-5; TRBD1 might be the D (5 bases). Sequenced: peripheral blood. This TCR came from a woman older than 75 with acute or convalescent COVID-19. The CDR3 DNA is TGTGCCTCGCGCGCCGGGGGGGATGCACAGCCCCAGCATTTT. Amino acids: CASRAGGDAQPQHF.